This TCR beta chain was sequenced in a study of response to subunit inactivated influenza vaccine (dated by TCRdb to the late 2010s). The study in broad terms: The study used deep quantitative T cell receptor repertoire profiling to track responses to a trivalent subunit inactivated influenza vaccine. The research as a whole found: The authors proposed that each seasonal influenza vaccination may bring in only a limited number of new T cells.

From the germline V gene, CDR1 is MNHEY and CDR2 is SVGEGT. V gives up 2 bases and J gives up 12 bases, and the segment between their germline ends measures 11 bases. From its cysteine to its phenylalanine, the CDR3 spans 11 amino acids. Just CDR3 DNA is preserved here, 33 bases in frame from base 1. To note about this clonotype: Its recognized antigen is unknown. Base-call qualities are not available, and no considerably larger clone is one nucleotide away.

The library was prepared using RT-PCR. Sequencing was carried out with an Illumina HiSeq 2500. Starting from the raw public reads, TCRdb applied fastp trimming at Q25, assembled clones with MiXCR and retained in-frame beta chains. Each CDR3 protein appears once, grouped with its most common genes and DNA. The table for this sample lists roughly 650,000 distinct CDR3 sequences; approximately 14% of them were counted only once. The ten most abundant clones make up 7.5% to 8% of the sample. The sample was PBMCs from blood, taken 14 to 15 days before vaccination. This clonotype was obtained from a man aged 50 or older who received an inactivated influenza vaccine. Donor details come from another sample of the same person, matched by shared clones. The sequence is built from TRBV6-2 or TRBV6-3 and TRBJ2-7; perhaps TRBD1 is the D gene, with 5 bases matching. The CDR3 sequence is CASSYGQGTYF. The nucleotides are TGTGCCAGCAGTTACGGGCAGGGCACGTACTTC.